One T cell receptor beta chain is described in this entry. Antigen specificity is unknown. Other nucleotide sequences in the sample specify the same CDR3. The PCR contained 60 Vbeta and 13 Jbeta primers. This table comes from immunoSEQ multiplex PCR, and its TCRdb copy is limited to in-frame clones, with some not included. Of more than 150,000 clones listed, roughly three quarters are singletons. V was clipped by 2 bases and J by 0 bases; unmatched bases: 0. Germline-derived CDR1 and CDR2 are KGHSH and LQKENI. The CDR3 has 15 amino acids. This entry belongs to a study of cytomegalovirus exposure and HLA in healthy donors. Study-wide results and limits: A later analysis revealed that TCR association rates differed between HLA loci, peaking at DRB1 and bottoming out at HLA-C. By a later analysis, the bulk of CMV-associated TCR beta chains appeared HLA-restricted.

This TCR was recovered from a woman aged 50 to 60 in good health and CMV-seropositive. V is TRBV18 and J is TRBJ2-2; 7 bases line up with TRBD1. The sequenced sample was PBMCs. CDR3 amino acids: CASSPGTANTGELFF. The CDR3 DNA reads TGTGCCAGCTCACCAGGGACAGCGAACACCGGGGAGCTGTTTTTT.